The present TCR beta chain was sequenced within a study of CD8+ T cells in alopecia areata. In each case, RNA was isolated and then reverse transcribed into cDNA as the sequencing template. Clones were read by immunoSEQ multiplex PCR, and TCRdb kept only the in-frame ones, dropping some. This sample carries about 150,000 clones, 55% of them seen once, and the ten largest clones take around 5%. The sample holds a few counts of this clone. This clonotype originated in a human donor in good health. Sequencing was carried out using CD4+ T cells sorted from blood.

The CDR3 loop is CASKGQGNTEAFF. The CDR3 bases are TGTGCCAGCAAGGGACAGGGGAACACTGAAGCTTTCTTT. The chain recombines TRBV6-5 with TRBJ1-1; TRBD1 matches 9 bases. The CDR3 extends over 13 amino acids. With 7 bases clipped from V and 1 base from J, the junction kept 1 base outside the gene matches. Germline assignment: CDR1 MNHEY and CDR2 SVGAGI.